This paragraph covers one TCR beta chain sequence. Its antigen target is currently unknown. No base quality values were provided; no much bigger clone lies one nucleotide off. This record belongs to a study of cytomegalovirus exposure and HLA in healthy donors (dated 2017 in TCRdb). As for the study more broadly: In an earlier analysis of roughly 500 of the donors, around 300 Gb of sequence data and some 120 million unique TCR beta sequences from about 190 million T cells were reported. An early release covering more than 500 HLA-typed donors comprised about 290 gigabases of sequencing data and tens of millions of unique TCR sequences. Of the 300 to 500 genotyped donors, 75% to 85% were placed in the genetic ancestry cluster associated with self-reported Caucasian donors. The study aimed to test whether cataloging public T cell receptors could reveal signatures of past pathogen exposure. The T cell repertoires of around 670 subjects were profiled by immunosequencing and related to cytomegalovirus serostatus. Besides the first cohort of about 730 subjects, a separate validation cohort made up of roughly 130 different subjects was used. High-throughput TCR immunosequencing, statistical association of individual TCRs with disease status, and machine learning were combined to predict cytomegalovirus infection status. A later analysis re-examined previously published TCR beta repertoires from 500 to 700 donors and added high-resolution HLA genotyping to investigate patterns of TCR occurrence. In the later analysis, no new phenotypic data were used to find candidate immune exposures; instead, reliance was placed on TCR beta sequences and their occurrence across donors. In an earlier analysis of 500 to 650 of the donors, high-throughput TCR beta sequencing was used to judge whether each TCR beta V gene segment behaved as functional or pseudogenic. Donor age, sex, ethnicity and CMV serostatus were compiled together with the repertoire data. In a later genetic analysis, genome-wide SNP genotypes for about three fifths of the roughly 670 donors were used, and that subset was treated as a discovery cohort. All discovery cohort repertoires had been generated using a single sequencing platform. HLA typing included class I and class II loci at four-digit resolution. The number of typed donors differed by locus: roughly 629-640 for A, B, C, DRB1 and DQB1; 522 for DQA1; 606 for DPA1; and roughly 470 for DPB1. Several DR-DQ haplotypes were handled as single units for association and clustering because linkage in the cohort was strong. Across around 400 genotyped donors of the cohort, an average of about 200,000 unique TCR beta nucleotide sequences per donor were sequenced, and roughly a sixth of those sequences were non-productive. Overall results and qualifications from the work: Most TCR sequences were observed very rarely across donors, whereas some public TCRs were present in many individuals. In a later analysis, several top co-occurrence clusters were reported to appear linked to parvovirus B19, influenza, CMV and Epstein-Barr virus. Because HLA typing was unavailable for some donors at each locus, only the typed subset was used in association tests. In the study, 150 to 200 TCR beta chains were listed as associated with cytomegalovirus. The classifier was reported to diagnose cytomegalovirus status with high specificity and sensitivity in both the original cohort and the validation cohort. V-gene and J-gene trimming of TCR beta chains was associated with a missense DCLRE1C variant in a later genetic analysis, and the association was replicated in an independent cohort. In a later analysis, HLA-associated TCR beta chains showed more clonal expansion and lower generation probabilities than non-associated chains that were equally common. Broadly in line with IMGT annotations, most TCR beta V segments showed up in productive rearrangements about 90% or about 30% of the time in an earlier analysis of around 600 of the donors. Presence/absence analyses assumed roughly uniform sequencing depth across donors, an assumption that may not hold. A later analysis associated approximately 17,000 TCR beta sequences with specific HLA alleles at a false discovery rate of 0.05. In a later analysis, most CMV-associated TCR beta chains were found to appear HLA-restricted, with HLA associations seemingly driven largely by CMV exposure. This cohort had only TCR beta chains sequenced, and the lack of alpha or paired-chain data limited which features could be detected. A further reported finding was that TCR beta sequences accurately predicted the HLA-A and HLA-B alleles for most subjects in the first cohort. The only immune exposure information available for the cohort was CMV serostatus. When HLA alleles, especially DR and DQ, strongly co-occurred, attributing TCR associations to individual alleles was difficult. It was suggested by the authors that the approach could potentially be generalized to other disease states and immunological phenotypes. In vitro tests confirmed that a few of the cytomegalovirus-associated TCR beta chains recognize cytomegalovirus antigens. Because counts were too low, roughly 17 rarely observed V segments, including chromosome 9 orphons, were left out of the earlier analysis of a few hundred of the donors. Some IMGT-functional V segments, including TRBV6-2 and TRBV6-3, could not be distinguished by the 87-base-pair reads and were therefore excluded. A group of highly shared sequence variants was considered likely to be a technical artifact of the sequencing pipeline. According to a later genetic analysis, donors in an Asian-associated ancestry cluster had fewer N-insertions in productive TCRs than the roughly 700-donor mean. Linkage disequilibrium might explain the correlated functional status among segregating V segments, but an unknown experimental factor could not be ruled out. A later analysis found that TCR association rates varied across HLA loci, with DRB1 alleles showing the most associated TCRs and HLA-C alleles the fewest.

The cohort consisted of some 730 healthy bone marrow donors. All cohort members were sampled while nominally healthy, although unrecorded immune exposures were likely present. The donor tested CMV seropositive, placing the donor among the 250 to 350 seropositive members of the cohort. A peripheral blood sample was collected from each donor, and TCR beta sequencing was performed on peripheral blood mononuclear cells. Genomic DNA was extracted from the blood cell samples with the Qiagen DNeasy Blood Extraction Kit. Library generation was performed with the immunoSEQ multiplex PCR assay. A mixture of 60 forward primers for TCR Vbeta segments and 13 reverse primers for TCR Jbeta segments was used in the multiplex PCR. The CDR3 region of rearranged TCR beta genes was amplified from genomic DNA with a multiplex PCR assay. Amplified TCR beta libraries were sequenced as 87-base-pair reads on the Illumina HiSeq System. In the source study's methods: A later analysis tallied around 80 million unique TCR beta chains across the 700 or so repertoires, and around 10 million of those chains were shared by two or more donors. To remove PCR and sequencing errors, raw reads were error-corrected and collapsed into unique sequences using a nearest-neighbor algorithm that merged closely related sequences. To assign V, D and J gene segments, CDR3 sequences were aligned to IMGT reference sequences. Each retained sequence needed at least a six-nucleotide match to both a V gene segment and a J gene segment. Rearrangements were called productive when the CDR3 lacked stop codons and stayed in frame with V and J; all others were non-productive. Following IMGT convention, CDR3 was defined as the stretch from the second conserved V-encoded cysteine up to the conserved J-encoded phenylalanine. The earlier analysis of roughly 590 of the donors excluded sequences that lacked an unambiguous match to a single V gene segment. In an earlier analysis of approximately 560 of the donors, a V segment was called functional when productive rearrangements were above 56.7%, and segregating when the standard deviation between donors exceeded 5%. To diagnose cytomegalovirus status from the catalog of TCR beta chain sequences, a statistical classification framework was built. In a later analysis, TCR nucleotide sequences were compared against IMGT/GENE-DB human TR gene sequences so that V and J genes could be assigned. In a later analysis, CDR3 sequences and most-parsimonious VDJ recombination scenarios were assigned using the TCRdist pipeline. In a later analysis, each TCR beta chain was defined by its CDR3 amino acid sequence together with its V-gene family, and reads lacking a unique V-gene family were excluded. In a later analysis, some 600 highly shared, low-generation-probability nucleotide sequences were removed to address suspected cross-contamination and a sequencing artifact. In a later analysis, a clonal expansion index was calculated for each public chain from normalized within-repertoire ranks of inferred template counts. In a later analysis, generation probabilities were computed with a VDJ recombination model fitted to out-of-frame rearrangements, and the resulting probabilities were checked against IGoR. Hypergeometric tests were used in a later analysis to score TCR-TCR, TCR-HLA and TCR-CMV co-occurrence, with a repertoire-size bias correction applied to the TCR pairs. In a later analysis, false discovery rates were estimated by permuting HLA or CMV assignments 20 times. In a later analysis, co-occurring TCRs were grouped using DBSCAN, with TCRdist sequence similarity added in when clustering inside HLA-allele-positive subsets. Repertoires with fewer than 30,000 or more than 120,000 public chains, plus five repertoires with anomalous nucleotide sharing, were excluded from co-occurrence clustering. TCRdb provides this immuneACCESS table in a form limited to in-frame rearrangements. Some clones are lacking; in checked studies, under half of them reflect an unresolved V gene, and why the rest are absent is not known. The DNA was the basis for D and trimming; V, J and clone size are from that table. A total of approximately 120,000 clones appear in this sample, 15% to 20% of them only once. The biggest ten clones account for roughly 2.7% of the sample.

From the cysteine up to the phenylalanine, the CDR3 has a length of 15 residues. The only DNA kept is the CDR3, 45 bases in frame from the first base. CDR1 and CDR2 are read off the germline V gene as MGHRA and YSYEKL. Deletion took 0 bases off V and 3 bases off J, with a span of 8 bases between the germline ends. The V and J segments used are TRBV4-1 and TRBJ1-4; matching of 5 bases hints at TRBD1 as the D gene. The sequenced sample was PBMCs. The receptor was isolated from a female donor in good health and CMV-seropositive. The sequenced DNA is TGCGCCAGCAGCCAAGAGACAGACCCTAATGAAAAACTGTTTTTT. Translated, it gives CASSQETDPNEKLFF.